These T cell receptor beta chains were read from a single sample in a study of blood T cell repertoires in COVID-19. The repertoire was sequenced with immunoSEQ multiplex PCR; TCRdb's copy has only in-frame clones and lacks some. The repertoire includes just over 350,000 clones, around nine tenths of them detected once, and about 7.6% sits in the top ten. Material: peripheral blood. The receptor source for this set is a woman aged 60 to 75 with COVID-19, enrolled during active disease. CDR3s leave out the opening cysteine and the closing phenylalanine or tryptophan.

v_call,cdr3_length,j_call,cdr3_aa
TRBV5-4,12,TRBJ1-4,ASSPGGGNEKLF
TRBV30,10,TRBJ1-2,AWSRSNYGYT
TRBV7-8,14,TRBJ1-1,ASSPSRTGVLTEAF
TRBV7-8,15,TRBJ1-3,ASSLGGRSQTGNTIY
TRBV9,13,TRBJ1-3,ASSLTGASGNTIY
TRBV5-6,9,TRBJ2-1,ASSLLNEQF
TRBV7-8,14,TRBJ2-7,ASSLSGQFYIYEQY
TRBV7-8,13,TRBJ1-2,ASSLRTEAVYGYT
TRBV2,11,TRBJ2-3,ASVGGGTDTQY
TRBV3-1/TRBV3-2,13,TRBJ1-1,ASSQGNALNTEAF
TRBV11-2,15,TRBJ2-3,ASSRLLAGGGGDTQY
TRBV6-5,13,TRBJ2-7,ASSSRARQGHEQY
TRBV2,14,TRBJ1-2,ASSDSGTGALGGYT
TRBV27,11,TRBJ1-2,ASSPGAMRGYT
TRBV18,13,TRBJ2-5,ASSPREGIQETQY
TRBV7-3,17,TRBJ2-6,ASSLGGTGLRSGANVLT
TRBV6-2/TRBV6-3,13,TRBJ2-3,ASSYAPGRTDTQY
TRBV9,12,TRBJ2-1,ASSVGGQHNEQF
TRBV10-3,13,TRBJ1-3,AISAGQGAGNTIY
TRBV18,13,TRBJ2-3,ASSQDRVRADTQY
TRBV18,20,TRBJ2-2,ASSPLNAVVKSGTANTGELF
TRBV7-3,14,TRBJ1-6,ASSLREVGTNSPLH
TRBV5-1,13,TRBJ2-3,ASSTQGASTDTQY
TRBV4-1,10,TRBJ2-5,ASRASEETQY
TRBV6-6,15,TRBJ1-5,ASSLGQGVLGNQPQH
TRBV7-3,14,TRBJ2-2,ASSPLMDRVTGELF
TRBV9,12,TRBJ1-2,ASSVTRVPYGYT
TRBV19,11,TRBJ1-2,ASSSTYRYGYT
TRBV9,9,TRBJ1-2,ASSSGDGYT
TRBV29-1,13,TRBJ2-1,SVVNQRGNYNEQF
TRBV23-1,13,TRBJ1-5,ASVTTGDNNQPQH
TRBV27,13,TRBJ2-1,ASTLAGPDYNEQF
TRBV6-5,12,TRBJ1-1,ASTRGGWDTEAF
TRBV3-1/TRBV3-2,13,TRBJ2-2,ASSQGPGDTGELF
TRBV5-1,12,TRBJ2-1,ASSRGLDNNEQF
TRBV18,12,TRBJ1-5,ASSPPGWNQPQH
TRBV7-9,14,TRBJ2-7,ASSLERWAGNHEQY
TRBV9,13,TRBJ2-3,ASSAGTAITDTQY
TRBV30,13,TRBJ1-1,AWSAPGQGGTEAF
TRBV7-2,14,TRBJ2-1,ASSLAGRKIYNEQF
TRBV3-1/TRBV3-2,10,TRBJ2-7,ASSHSGDEQY
TRBV4-2,13,TRBJ2-2,ASTPGTGVTGELF
TRBV3-1/TRBV3-2,13,TRBJ1-1,ASSHRGQMDTEAF
TRBV6-2/TRBV6-3,15,TRBJ2-5,ASSYSRSALNPETQY
TRBV6-5,12,TRBJ2-7,ASSSGQGADEQY
TRBV7-9,14,TRBJ2-1,ASSLAGGPLNDEQF
TRBV5-4,11,TRBJ1-1,ASSPRQGTEAF
TRBV11-2,11,TRBJ2-7,ASGVTGSYEQY
TRBV7-3,13,TRBJ1-1,ASSLVLIRGTEAF
TRBV5-8,12,TRBJ2-3,ASSLPGLIDTQY
TRBV9,14,TRBJ2-3,ASSVDQGIRTDTQY